This is a list of T cell receptor beta chains from one sample in a study of blood T cell repertoires in COVID-19. The assay was immunoSEQ multiplex PCR, and TCRdb's table has in-frame clones only and misses some. The table includes tens of thousands of clones, 70% to 90% detected once. Sequencing was done on a sample of peripheral blood. Receptor source: a man under 40 with acute or convalescent COVID-19. Both conserved end residues are part of each CDR3. D genes are given only for firm matches. Only some rows state a clone size, as once, few, many or a class for expanded clones.

.,TRBV10-3,TRBJ1-1,.,TGTGCCATCAGTGAAACAGCCGTCATGAACACTGAAGCTTTCTTT,CAISETAVMNTEAFF
.,TRBV7-2,TRBJ1-2,.,TGTGCCAGCAGCTTATTATGGGGCGCTGGGGGCTACACCTTC,CASSLLWGAGGYTF
once,TRBV9,TRBJ1-1,.,TGTGCCAGCAGCGTAGTGGCCGAGAACACTGAAGCTTTCTTT,CASSVVAENTEAFF
.,TRBV27,TRBJ2-2,.,TGTGCCAGCTCGTTGATCCCCTCTAGAGCCGGGGAGCTGTTTTTT,CASSLIPSRAGELFF
.,TRBV19,TRBJ1-5,.,TGTGCCAGTAGTATGAGTCTCAATAGCAATCAGCCCCAGCATTTT,CASSMSLNSNQPQHF
once,TRBV15,TRBJ1-2,.,TGTGCCACCAGCAGAGACAGGGGCTATGGCTACACCTTC,CATSRDRGYGYTF
.,TRBV5-8,TRBJ1-2,.,TGTGCCAGCAGCTTGAGAGACAGGCTTGGCTACACCTTC,CASSLRDRLGYTF
few,TRBV10-1,TRBJ2-3,TRBD2,TGCGCCAGCAGTGAGTCCCTAGCGGGGGCTTCAGATACGCAGTATTTT,CASSESLAGASDTQYF
.,TRBV30,TRBJ1-5,.,TGTGCCTGGAGTGTACGGAGAATACCGTCGGGCAATCAGCCCCAGCATTTT,CAWSVRRIPSGNQPQHF
.,TRBV9,TRBJ1-1,.,TGTGCCAGCAGCGTACTAGACTCAACGGACACTGAAGCTTTCTTT,CASSVLDSTDTEAFF
.,TRBV6-5,TRBJ1-4,TRBD1,TGTGCCAGCAGTTACTCGATACCAGACAGGGGGGAAAAACTGTTTTTT,CASSYSIPDRGEKLFF
.,TRBV15,TRBJ2-2,.,TGTGCCACCAGCAGAGATGCGGGCAGTTCCGTTACCGGGGAGCTGTTTTTT,CATSRDAGSSVTGELFF
.,TRBV18,TRBJ2-2,TRBD2,TGTGCCAGCTCACTTGATCAGACTAGCGAGAACACCGGGGAGCTGTTTTTT,CASSLDQTSENTGELFF
.,TRBV7-2,TRBJ2-3,TRBD1,TGTGCCAGCAGCTCCGGACAGGCCCGGGGCACAGATACGCAGTATTTT,CASSSGQARGTDTQYF
.,TRBV3-1/TRBV3-2,TRBJ1-1,.,TGTGCCAGCAGCCAAAGGGGAGGTGGCACTGAAGCTTTCTTT,CASSQRGGGTEAFF
.,TRBV9,TRBJ1-1,.,TGTGCCAGCAGTAGATTATGGGACACCCGAGACACTGAAGCTTTCTTT,CASSRLWDTRDTEAFF
.,TRBV19,TRBJ1-6,.,TGTGCCAGTCGACCGCCAGGGAATTCACCCCTCCACTTT,CASRPPGNSPLHF
.,TRBV30,TRBJ2-1,.,TGTGCCTGGACTGGGCTGACCTACAATGAGCAGTTCTTC,CAWTGLTYNEQFF
.,TRBV5-4,TRBJ1-2,.,TGTGCCAGCAGCTTGACAGCAGCTAACTATGGCTACACCTTC,CASSLTAANYGYTF
.,TRBV27,TRBJ1-1,.,TGTGCCAGCCGGGGGTTTGAGTACACTGAAGCTTTCTTT,CASRGFEYTEAFF
.,TRBV19,TRBJ1-1,TRBD1,TGTGCCAGTAGTATCCGGGCAGGGGGCTTTGGCACTGAAGCTTTCTTT,CASSIRAGGFGTEAFF
.,TRBV11-3,TRBJ2-1,TRBD2,TGTGCCAGCAGCTACGGACTAGCGGGAGATTTGAGCTCCTACAATGAGCAGTTCTTC,CASSYGLAGDLSSYNEQFF
.,TRBV6-5,TRBJ1-3,TRBD1,TGTGCCAGCGCCGGGACAGTCTCTGGAAACACCATATATTTT,CASAGTVSGNTIYF
.,TRBV19,TRBJ2-3,.,TGTGCCAGTAGTCAAGGCAGGGGCGGCACAGATACGCAGTATTTT,CASSQGRGGTDTQYF
.,TRBV7-9,TRBJ1-1,.,TGTGCCAGCAGCTTAGCCCCACAGAGCCGAGTTGCTGAAGCTTTCTTT,CASSLAPQSRVAEAFF
once,TRBV5-1,TRBJ1-6,.,TGCGCCAGCAGCTTAGGGCCTGGAGGTCGGAATTCACCCCTCCACTTT,CASSLGPGGRNSPLHF
.,TRBV6-5,TRBJ2-7,TRBD2,TGTGCCAGCAGTCGCCGGGGGGGCACCCCACTAAACTTC,CASSRRGGTPLNF
.,TRBV6-5,TRBJ1-2,TRBD1,TGTGCCAGCAGTCAGACAGGGGATGGCTACACCTTC,CASSQTGDGYTF
once,TRBV10-2,TRBJ1-1,.,TGCGCCAGCAGTGAGAGAGTAAAAGCTTTCTTT,CASSERVKAFF
.,TRBV5-6,TRBJ1-2,.,TGTGCCAGCAGCCTGATCGCATCGGGGATGGGCTATGGCTACACCTTC,CASSLIASGMGYGYTF
once,TRBV6-5,TRBJ2-5,.,TGTGCCAGCAGTTACTTATGGGGGGAGCAGACCCAGTACTTC,CASSYLWGEQTQYF
once,TRBV7-9,TRBJ2-3,TRBD2,TGTGCCAGCAGCTTATTAATGGGAGCGGGGGCTAGCACAGATACGCAGTATTTT,CASSLLMGAGASTDTQYF
.,TRBV3-1/TRBV3-2,TRBJ1-4,.,TGTGCCAGCAGCCAGGAGATGCTAGATGTTTACGAAAAACTGTTTTTT,CASSQEMLDVYEKLFF
.,TRBV19,TRBJ1-1,.,TGTGCCAGTAGTACGGCAGGTGAAGCTTTCTTT,CASSTAGEAFF
.,TRBV5-6,TRBJ1-1,.,TGTGCCAGCAGCTTCCCCGGGACTGTGAACACTGAAGCTTTCTTT,CASSFPGTVNTEAFF
.,TRBV11-2,TRBJ2-3,.,TGTGCCAGCAGCCTCATGGTAGGGGCCGATACGCAGTATTTT,CASSLMVGADTQYF
.,TRBV19,TRBJ2-7,TRBD2,TGTGCCAGTAGTCCTCGACTAGCGGGAGCCTACGAGCAGTACTTC,CASSPRLAGAYEQYF
once,TRBV5-1,TRBJ1-1,.,TGCGCCAGCATGCGAGGGAACACTGAAGCTTTCTTT,CASMRGNTEAFF
.,TRBV12-5,TRBJ1-6,.,TGTGCTAGTGGTTTAATCGGGGATTCACCCCTCCACTTT,CASGLIGDSPLHF
.,TRBV3-1/TRBV3-2,TRBJ1-1,.,TGTGCCAGCAGCCAAGCGGGGACTGAAGCTTTCTTT,CASSQAGTEAFF
few,TRBV19,TRBJ1-5,.,TGTGCCAGTAGTATCGTCTTGAGCAATCAGCCCCAGCATTTT,CASSIVLSNQPQHF
.,TRBV7-9,TRBJ1-2,.,TGTGCCAGCAGCTCACCGGGAGCTTTTTTAGGGTATGGCTACACCTTC,CASSSPGAFLGYGYTF
.,TRBV5-5,TRBJ2-1,TRBD2,TGTGCCAGCAGCCAAACGGCGGGACTAGCCTACAATGAGCAGTTCTTC,CASSQTAGLAYNEQFF
.,TRBV2,TRBJ1-2,.,TGTGCCAGCAGCCTCACTCGACAAATTATTAACTATGGCTACACCTTC,CASSLTRQIINYGYTF
.,TRBV12-5,TRBJ2-1,TRBD1,TGTGCTAGTGGTCCACCGGGACAGGGTTACAATGAGCAGTTCTTC,CASGPPGQGYNEQFF
few,TRBV7-8,TRBJ2-7,TRBD2,TGTGCCAGCAGCTTAGAATGGACTAGCGAGTCTTCCTACGAGCAGTACTTC,CASSLEWTSESSYEQYF
.,TRBV27,TRBJ2-3,TRBD1,TGTGCCAGCACTAAAGACAGGGGGTCGTCTTCAGATACGCAGTATTTT,CASTKDRGSSSDTQYF
.,TRBV6-5,TRBJ2-7,.,TGTGCCAGCAGTTCAGCTACAGAACAGTACTTC,CASSSATEQYF
.,TRBV3-1/TRBV3-2,TRBJ2-2,.,TGTGCCAGCGGTACAGGGAAGGGTGGGCCCACCGGGGAGCTGTTTTTT,CASGTGKGGPTGELFF
.,TRBV6-5,TRBJ1-6,.,TGTGCCAGCAGGCGTTCCTATAATTCACCCCTCCACTTT,CASRRSYNSPLHF
once,TRBV5-1,TRBJ1-4,TRBD1,TGCGCCAGCAGCTTGTACAGGGGGCGAGGAGAAAAACTGTTTTTT,CASSLYRGRGEKLFF
once,TRBV5-5,TRBJ1-2,.,TGTGCCAGCAGCTTGCTCGGAATTGGAGCTAACTATGGCTACACCTTC,CASSLLGIGANYGYTF